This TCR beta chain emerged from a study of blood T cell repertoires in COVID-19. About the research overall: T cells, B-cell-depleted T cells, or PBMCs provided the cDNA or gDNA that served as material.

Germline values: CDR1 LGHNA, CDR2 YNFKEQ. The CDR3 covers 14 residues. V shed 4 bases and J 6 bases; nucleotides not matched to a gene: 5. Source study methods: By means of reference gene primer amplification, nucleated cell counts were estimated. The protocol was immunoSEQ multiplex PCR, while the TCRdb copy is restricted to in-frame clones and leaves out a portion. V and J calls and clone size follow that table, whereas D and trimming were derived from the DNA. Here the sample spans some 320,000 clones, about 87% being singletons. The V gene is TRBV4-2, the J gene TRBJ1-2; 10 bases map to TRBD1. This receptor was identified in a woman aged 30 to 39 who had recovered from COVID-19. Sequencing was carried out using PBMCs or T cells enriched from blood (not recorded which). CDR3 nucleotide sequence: TGTGCCAGCAGCCGGGGACAGGGGCTTGATGGCTACACCTTC. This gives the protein CASSRGQGLDGYTF.